This TCR beta chain was documented in a study of tumor and adjacent non-tumor tissue in lung cancer. With regard to this clonotype: Its antigen is currently unknown.

Study conclusions and caveats: Tumor TCR diversity, when higher, was linked to shorter survival.

RNA was extracted from bulk tissue without any cell sorting. The normal lung tissue was taken more than 3 cm from the tumor edge. Between August and November 2014, newly diagnosed, chemotherapy-naive lung cancer patients underwent thoracic surgery in China. CDR1 ENHRY and CDR2 SYGVKD come from the germline V gene. V was shortened by 4 bases and J by 0 bases, with 19 bases between the two germline ends. This CDR3 comprises 18 residues. TCRbeta libraries were built with three rounds of nested PCR, modified from ARM-PCR. One entry per CDR3 protein results from TCRdb running MiXCR on the multiplex PCR reads. Of 85,000 or so distinct CDR3 sequences in the sample, around three quarters are singletons; the top ten hold 20% to 25%.

The chain couples TRBV10-3 to TRBJ1-3; D remains unclear. The sample consisted of distant non-tumor lung tissue. The clonotype comes from a woman aged 50 to 60 with non-small cell lung cancer. The CDR3 region has the DNA TGTGCCATCAGTGTGTCCTGTGGGAGATTTAACTCTGGAAACACCATATATTTT. Translating gives CAISVSCGRFNSGNTIYF.